The T cell receptor beta chain described here comes from a study of blood T cell repertoires in COVID-19. Looking at the study overall: Collection of acute and convalescent COVID-19 samples took place in the United States, Italy and Spain. PBMCs, B-cell-depleted T cells, or T cells provided the cDNA or gDNA that made up the material.

This clone was counted between two and nine times. J was trimmed by 1 base and V by 1 base; bases with no gene match: 15. The CDR3 extends over 20 amino acids. Germline V gene data show CDR1 as MGHRA and CDR2 as YSYEKL. Clones were read by immunoSEQ multiplex PCR, and TCRdb kept only the in-frame ones, dropping some. The sample lists over 150,000 clones; approximately 80% were seen once. This clonotype was sampled from a woman aged 55-70 years with acute or convalescent COVID-19. The V gene is TRBV4-1, the J gene TRBJ2-5, with 10 bases fitting TRBD2. Sequences were obtained from peripheral blood. The DNA for the CDR3 is TGCGCCAGCAGCCAAGTTTCCTTTCTTTTTAGCGGGGGGCCCCAAGAGACCCAGTACTTC. Translated: CASSQVSFLFSGGPQETQYF.